The 5 T cell receptor beta chains below were found in one sample sequenced in a study of regulatory T cells in long-lasting Graves disease. Described time point: persistent/refractory GD, antithyroid drugs over 5 years with positive TRAb. Construction of the TCR library relied on RNA isolated from PBMCs. Libraries of TCR beta came from iRepertoire HTBI primers plus Arm-PCR of CDR3 regions. TCRdb recomputed calls from the multiplex PCR reads with MiXCR, one row per CDR3 protein. Here the sample spans a few hundred thousand distinct CDR3 sequences, around 23% being singletons. This specimen was peripheral blood mononuclear cells (PBMCs), taken when the disease was refractory, from a patient treated with antithyroid drugs. These receptors were taken from a female donor with Graves disease.

This clonotype was seen ten or more times. CDR3 in amino acids: CASSESRGDQPQHF. DNA of the CDR3: TGTGCCAGCAGTGAATCCAGGGGGGATCAGCCCCAGCATTTT. The chain recombines TRBV2 with TRBJ1-5; TRBD1 matches 7 bases. This CDR3 region has 14 residues. Germline trimming cut 2 bases from V and 5 bases from J; bases unmatched to any gene: 3. In germline, CDR1 is SNHLY, CDR2 FYNNEI. The full variable domain, in which reference TRBV2 and TRBJ1-5 provide the parts outside the CDR3, is EPEVTQTPSHQVTQMGQEVILRCVPISNHLYFYWYRQILGQKVEFLVSFYNNEISEKSEIFDDQFSVERPDGSNFTLKIRSTKLEDSAMYFCASSESRGDQPQHFGDGTRLSIL.

As concerns this clonotype: Since the CDR3 does not end with the conserved phenylalanine or tryptophan, this likely comes from a read error. J is TRBJ2-7 and V is TRBV5-6, with a tentative D call TRBD2 (6 bases). The CDR3 extends over 14 amino acids. Germline CDR1 is SGHDT and CDR2 is YYEEEE. V shed 4 bases and J shed 6 bases, with 17 bases lying between them. The CDR3 region is CASSPGRWEVEQYS. In DNA, the CDR3 is TGTGCCAGCAGCCCGGGTCGATGGGAGGTCGAGCAGTACTCC.

The sample holds a few counts of this clonotype. The chain combines TRBV6-5 with TRBJ2-4; 9 bases agree with TRBD2. Trimming removed 4 bases from V and 5 bases from J; junction bases left unmatched: 15. Germline V gives CDR1 MNHEY, CDR2 SVGAGI. The CDR3 is made up of 18 amino acids. The CDR3 bases are TGTGCCAGCAGTTCCTACAGAGCTAGCGGGAACAGCGAAAACATTCAGTACTTC. Its translation: CASSSYRASGNSENIQYF.

This clonotype came up many times. This chain uses TRBV25-1 with TRBJ2-7; no reliable D call. Trimming removed 3 bases at V and 3 bases at J, with 15 bases between. In germline, CDR1 is MGHDK, CDR2 SYGVNS. The CDR3 runs to 15 residues. The chain's CDR3 is CASSDLGGFGYEQYF. CDR3 nucleotide sequence: TGTGCCAGCAGTGACTTGGGCGGTTTCGGCTACGAGCAGTACTTC.

There are many counts of this clonotype. The chain recombines TRBV28 with TRBJ1-1; D gene ambiguous. Trimming took off 5 bases at V and 1 base at J, with 11 bases between the two ends. The V gene's germline CDR1 is MDHEN and CDR2 SYDVKM. The CDR3 totals 14 residues. The CDR3 DNA sequence: TGTGCCAGCAGTGACGGTTCCTGGAACACTGAAGCTTTCTTT. Translated: CASSDGSWNTEAFF.